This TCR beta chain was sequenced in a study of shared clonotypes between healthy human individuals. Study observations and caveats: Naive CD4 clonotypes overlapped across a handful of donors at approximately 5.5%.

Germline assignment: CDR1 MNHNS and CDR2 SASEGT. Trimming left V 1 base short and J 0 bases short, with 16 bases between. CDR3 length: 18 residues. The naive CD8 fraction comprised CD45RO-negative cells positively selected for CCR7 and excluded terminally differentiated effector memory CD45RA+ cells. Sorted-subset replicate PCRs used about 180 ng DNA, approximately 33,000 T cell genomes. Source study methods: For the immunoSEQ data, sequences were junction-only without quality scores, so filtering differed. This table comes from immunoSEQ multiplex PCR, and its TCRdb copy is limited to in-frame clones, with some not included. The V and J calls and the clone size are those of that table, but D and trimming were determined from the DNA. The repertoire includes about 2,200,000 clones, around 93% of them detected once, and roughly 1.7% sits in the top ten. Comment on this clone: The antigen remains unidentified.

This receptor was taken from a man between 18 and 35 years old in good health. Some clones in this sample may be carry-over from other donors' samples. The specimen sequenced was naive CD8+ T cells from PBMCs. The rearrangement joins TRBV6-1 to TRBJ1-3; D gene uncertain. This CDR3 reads CASSEGLTGRSSGNTIYF. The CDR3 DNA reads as TGTGCCAGCAGTGAAGGACTGACGGGAAGAAGCTCTGGAAACACCATATATTTT.